These T cell receptor beta chains were read from a single sample in a study of T-cell memory formation after mild COVID-19. Each CDR3 protein gets one entry after TCRdb re-called the 5' RACE reads with MiXCR. The table records approximately 250,000 distinct CDR3 sequences, 15% to 20% of them present only once. Sequenced sample: PBMCs or a T cell subset sorted from them (not recorded which). These receptors all stem from a man aged 18 to 30 who had mild COVID-19 (a few samples of this study predate the infection). Cell type and time point are not known. Each CDR3 is given with its conserved first and last residue. The order of the fields is J gene, D gene, V gene, clone size, CDR3 DNA, CDR3 protein. D genes are given only for firm matches. A clone size is listed for some rows: how often the clone was seen (once, few, many), or a class if it is expanded.

J gene: TRBJ2-7; D gene: TRBD1; V gene: TRBV5-1; clone size: .; CDR3 DNA: TGCGCCAGCAGCAAACAGGGGGCCGCCTACGAGCAGTACTTC; CDR3 protein: CASSKQGAAYEQYF
J gene: TRBJ2-7; D gene: .; V gene: TRBV20-1; clone size: few; CDR3 DNA: TGCAGTGCTATGCGGGACAATGCCTACGAGCAGTACTTC; CDR3 protein: CSAMRDNAYEQYF
J gene: TRBJ2-7; D gene: TRBD2; V gene: TRBV18; clone size: few; CDR3 DNA: TGTGCCAGCTCATTGGGACTAGCGGGCGTCGAGCAGTACTTC; CDR3 protein: CASSLGLAGVEQYF
J gene: TRBJ2-3; D gene: .; V gene: TRBV6-5; clone size: few; CDR3 DNA: TGTGCCAGCAGTTACGGCAACACAGATACGCAGTATTTT; CDR3 protein: CASSYGNTDTQYF
J gene: TRBJ2-3; D gene: .; V gene: TRBV5-1; clone size: few; CDR3 DNA: TGCGCCAGCAGCTTGGCCGTGGTGACAGATACGCAGTATTTT; CDR3 protein: CASSLAVVTDTQYF
J gene: TRBJ1-1; D gene: .; V gene: TRBV7-9; clone size: few; CDR3 DNA: TGTGCCAGCAGCTTAGTAGAAGACACTGAAGCTTTCTTT; CDR3 protein: CASSLVEDTEAFF
J gene: TRBJ1-1; D gene: .; V gene: TRBV9; clone size: few; CDR3 DNA: TGTGCCAGCAGCGTACCCGCAGAGATGAACACTGAAGCTTTCTTT; CDR3 protein: CASSVPAEMNTEAFF
J gene: TRBJ2-1; D gene: .; V gene: TRBV7-6; clone size: few; CDR3 DNA: TGTGCCAGCAGCTTAGGGTCCGGTACCAATGAGCAGTTCTTC; CDR3 protein: CASSLGSGTNEQFF
J gene: TRBJ2-1; D gene: .; V gene: TRBV30; clone size: .; CDR3 DNA: TGTGCCTGGAACCCACAGTCTGTGGAGCAGTTCTTC; CDR3 protein: CAWNPQSVEQFF
J gene: TRBJ2-1; D gene: .; V gene: TRBV20-1; clone size: many; CDR3 DNA: TGCAGTGCTAGGGACCCATTTAGCTCCTACAATGAGCAGTTCTTC; CDR3 protein: CSARDPFSSYNEQFF
J gene: TRBJ2-2; D gene: .; V gene: TRBV18; clone size: .; CDR3 DNA: TGTGCCAGCTCACCACTGGACAGAGGGCCCGGGGAGCTGTTTTTT; CDR3 protein: CASSPLDRGPGELFF
J gene: TRBJ1-2; D gene: TRBD1; V gene: TRBV7-2; clone size: .; CDR3 DNA: TGTGCCAGCAGCCGTACCAGGACAGGGACCAACTATGGCTACACCTTC; CDR3 protein: CASSRTRTGTNYGYTF
J gene: TRBJ1-1; D gene: .; V gene: TRBV6-5; clone size: .; CDR3 DNA: TGTGCCAGCAGTTACTTTATTCAGGGGACCACTGAAGCTTTCTTT; CDR3 protein: CASSYFIQGTTEAFF
J gene: TRBJ2-5; D gene: .; V gene: TRBV5-4; clone size: .; CDR3 DNA: TGTGCCAGCAGCTTGGAATTAAGTGAGACCCAGTACTTC; CDR3 protein: CASSLELSETQYF
J gene: TRBJ2-5; D gene: .; V gene: TRBV11-2; clone size: .; CDR3 DNA: TGTGCCAGCAGGCCCCGGGGGGCAGGGAGAGAGACCCAGTACTTC; CDR3 protein: CASRPRGAGRETQYF
J gene: TRBJ1-5; D gene: .; V gene: TRBV4-3; clone size: .; CDR3 DNA: TGCGCCAGCAGCCAAGATCTCAGCAATAATCAGCCCCAGCATTTT; CDR3 protein: CASSQDLSNNQPQHF
J gene: TRBJ2-1; D gene: TRBD2; V gene: TRBV28; clone size: many; CDR3 DNA: TGTGCCAGCAGTCGTAGCGGGGGGAGCTCCTACAATGAGCAGTTCTTC; CDR3 protein: CASSRSGGSSYNEQFF
J gene: TRBJ2-2; D gene: .; V gene: TRBV29-1; clone size: .; CDR3 DNA: TGCAGCGTTGTGGGCAGTTCGAACACCGGGGAGCTGTTTTTT; CDR3 protein: CSVVGSSNTGELFF
J gene: TRBJ2-7; D gene: TRBD2; V gene: TRBV19; clone size: .; CDR3 DNA: TGTGCCAGTAGTTCTCCCGGGACTAGTTTCGAGCAGTACTTC; CDR3 protein: CASSSPGTSFEQYF
J gene: TRBJ1-3; D gene: TRBD1; V gene: TRBV7-2; clone size: many; CDR3 DNA: TGTGCCAGCAGCCAGACAGGGGTCGGGGGAAACACCATATATTTT; CDR3 protein: CASSQTGVGGNTIYF
J gene: TRBJ2-3; D gene: TRBD2; V gene: TRBV7-3; clone size: .; CDR3 DNA: TGTGCCAGCAGCATCGGACTAGCGGGGAGCACAGATACGCAGTATTTT; CDR3 protein: CASSIGLAGSTDTQYF
J gene: TRBJ2-6; D gene: .; V gene: TRBV5-5; clone size: many; CDR3 DNA: TGTGCCAGCACCTTGCTCTCGGGGGCCAACGTCCTGACTTTC; CDR3 protein: CASTLLSGANVLTF
J gene: TRBJ1-2; D gene: .; V gene: TRBV27; clone size: few; CDR3 DNA: TGTGCCAGCAGTTTCCTAAACGGGGTATCTGGCTACACCTTC; CDR3 protein: CASSFLNGVSGYTF
J gene: TRBJ2-3; D gene: .; V gene: TRBV27; clone size: .; CDR3 DNA: TGTGCCAGCAGTCCCCTATGGGCTAGCACAGATACGCAGTATTTT; CDR3 protein: CASSPLWASTDTQYF
J gene: TRBJ2-7; D gene: TRBD1; V gene: TRBV7-2; clone size: few; CDR3 DNA: TGTGCCAGCAGCTTACCCCGGGACAGGGGGGACGAGCAGTACTTC; CDR3 protein: CASSLPRDRGDEQYF
J gene: TRBJ2-2; D gene: .; V gene: TRBV7-2; clone size: .; CDR3 DNA: TGTGCCAGCAGCCCCATGTCCGGGGAGCTGTTTTTT; CDR3 protein: CASSPMSGELFF
J gene: TRBJ1-1; D gene: TRBD1; V gene: TRBV12-3/TRBV12-4; clone size: .; CDR3 DNA: TGTGCCAGCACCGAAGGGACAGTGAACACTGAAGCTTTCTTT; CDR3 protein: CASTEGTVNTEAFF
J gene: TRBJ2-3; D gene: .; V gene: TRBV12-3/TRBV12-4; clone size: few; CDR3 DNA: TGTGCCAGCAGTCCTGGACGGATGAGCACAGATACGCAGTATTTT; CDR3 protein: CASSPGRMSTDTQYF
J gene: TRBJ1-2; D gene: TRBD1; V gene: TRBV3-1; clone size: few; CDR3 DNA: TGTGCCAGCAGCCATCGGACAGGGCCAACTTATGGCTACACCTTC; CDR3 protein: CASSHRTGPTYGYTF
J gene: TRBJ2-5; D gene: TRBD1; V gene: TRBV9; clone size: few; CDR3 DNA: TGTGCCAGCAGCGCCGGGACAGTGGGCCTCCAAGAGACCCAGTACTTC; CDR3 protein: CASSAGTVGLQETQYF
J gene: TRBJ1-4; D gene: .; V gene: TRBV27; clone size: .; CDR3 DNA: TGTGCCAGCAGTTTAGAGGGGCCCCTCCGTCTCCAGGATGGTGAAAAACTGTTTTTT; CDR3 protein: CASSLEGPLRLQDGEKLFF
J gene: TRBJ1-1; D gene: .; V gene: TRBV7-2; clone size: few; CDR3 DNA: TGTGCCAGCAGCTTACAGCGAGGGACTGAAGCTTTCTTT; CDR3 protein: CASSLQRGTEAFF
J gene: TRBJ2-3; D gene: .; V gene: TRBV12-3/TRBV12-4; clone size: .; CDR3 DNA: TGTGCCAGCAGTTTGGACCGGACAGGCACAGATACGCAGTATTTT; CDR3 protein: CASSLDRTGTDTQYF
J gene: TRBJ1-6; D gene: .; V gene: TRBV6-5; clone size: .; CDR3 DNA: TGTGCCAGCAGTTACCCCTCGGTGGGTTCACCCCTCCACTTT; CDR3 protein: CASSYPSVGSPLHF
J gene: TRBJ1-2; D gene: .; V gene: TRBV6-2/TRBV6-3; clone size: .; CDR3 DNA: TGTGCCATCCATCCGAGGGCAGGGCTCTATGGCTACACCTTC; CDR3 protein: CAIHPRAGLYGYTF
J gene: TRBJ2-7; D gene: .; V gene: TRBV4-3; clone size: once; CDR3 DNA: TGCGCCAGCAGCCAAGTCCGGGGACCTAACTCCTACGAGCAGTACTTC; CDR3 protein: CASSQVRGPNSYEQYF
J gene: TRBJ1-5; D gene: TRBD1; V gene: TRBV15; clone size: .; CDR3 DNA: TGTGCCACCAGCAAAATACAGGGGGGCTGGGGATATAGCAATCAGCCCCAGCATTTT; CDR3 protein: CATSKIQGGWGYSNQPQHF
J gene: TRBJ2-6; D gene: .; V gene: TRBV24-1; clone size: .; CDR3 DNA: TGTGCCACCAGTGACGCGTCTCTGGGGGCCAACGTCCTGACTTTC; CDR3 protein: CATSDASLGANVLTF
J gene: TRBJ1-2; D gene: TRBD1; V gene: TRBV28; clone size: few; CDR3 DNA: TGTGCCAGCAGACGGACAGGGGGGGACTATGGCTACACCTTC; CDR3 protein: CASRRTGGDYGYTF
J gene: TRBJ2-3; D gene: .; V gene: TRBV11-2; clone size: .; CDR3 DNA: TGTGCCAGCAGCTTAGCTTGGGCGGGGAGAGCCGGGGATACGCAGTATTTT; CDR3 protein: CASSLAWAGRAGDTQYF
J gene: TRBJ2-3; D gene: .; V gene: TRBV7-2; clone size: few; CDR3 DNA: TGTGCCAGCAGCCTAAAAACAGGGTACACAGATACGCAGTATTTT; CDR3 protein: CASSLKTGYTDTQYF
J gene: TRBJ1-1; D gene: .; V gene: TRBV2; clone size: .; CDR3 DNA: TGTGCCAGCAGTGGGTTGGGGGTTCAGGCTTTCTTT; CDR3 protein: CASSGLGVQAFF
J gene: TRBJ2-7; D gene: .; V gene: TRBV6-6; clone size: .; CDR3 DNA: TGTCCCAGCAGCTCTCCCGGCGAGCAGTACTTC; CDR3 protein: CPSSSPGEQYF
J gene: TRBJ2-1; D gene: .; V gene: TRBV7-9; clone size: few; CDR3 DNA: TGTGCCAGCAGCTTACAGAGCCGGGACACAGAGCAGTTCTTC; CDR3 protein: CASSLQSRDTEQFF
J gene: TRBJ2-3; D gene: .; V gene: TRBV20-1; clone size: .; CDR3 DNA: TGCAGTGCTAGAGATCCTAGGGGACTCACAGATACGCAGTATTTT; CDR3 protein: CSARDPRGLTDTQYF
J gene: TRBJ1-3; D gene: .; V gene: TRBV21-1; clone size: .; CDR3 DNA: TGTGCCAGCAGCAACGATGTCCTCTCTGGAAACACCATATATTTT; CDR3 protein: CASSNDVLSGNTIYF
J gene: TRBJ2-4; D gene: TRBD1; V gene: TRBV12-3/TRBV12-4; clone size: few; CDR3 DNA: TGTGCCAGCAGTCCGGGACAGGGGACGAAAAACATTCAGTACTTC; CDR3 protein: CASSPGQGTKNIQYF
J gene: TRBJ1-6; D gene: TRBD1; V gene: TRBV7-2; clone size: few; CDR3 DNA: TGTGCCAGCAGCCCGGGACAGGGAGGCACCCTCCACTTT; CDR3 protein: CASSPGQGGTLHF